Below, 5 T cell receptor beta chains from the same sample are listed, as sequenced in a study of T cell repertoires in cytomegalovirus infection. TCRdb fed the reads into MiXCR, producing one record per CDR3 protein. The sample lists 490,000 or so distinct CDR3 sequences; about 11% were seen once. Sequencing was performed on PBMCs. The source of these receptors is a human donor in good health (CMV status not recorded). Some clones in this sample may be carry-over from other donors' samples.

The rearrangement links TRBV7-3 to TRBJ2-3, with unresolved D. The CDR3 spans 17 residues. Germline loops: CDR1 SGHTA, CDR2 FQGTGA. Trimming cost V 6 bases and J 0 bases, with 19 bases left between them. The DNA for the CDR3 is TGTGCCAGCAGTCCTTTTCAAGGGCTAACGAGCACAGATACGCAGTATTTT. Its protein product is CASSPFQGLTSTDTQYF.

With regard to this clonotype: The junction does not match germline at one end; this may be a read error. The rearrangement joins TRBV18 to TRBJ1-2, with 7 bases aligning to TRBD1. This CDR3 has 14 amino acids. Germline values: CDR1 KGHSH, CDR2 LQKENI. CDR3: CASSPDRAVDGYSF. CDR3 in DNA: TGTGCCAGCTCACCAGACAGGGCAGTCGACGGCTACAGCTTC.

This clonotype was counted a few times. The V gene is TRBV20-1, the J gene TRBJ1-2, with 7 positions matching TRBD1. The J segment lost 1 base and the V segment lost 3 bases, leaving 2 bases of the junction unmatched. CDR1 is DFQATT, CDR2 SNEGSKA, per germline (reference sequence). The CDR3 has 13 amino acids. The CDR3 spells CSARRDSNYGYTF. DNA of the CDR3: TGCAGTGCTAGGAGGGACAGTAACTATGGCTACACCTTC.

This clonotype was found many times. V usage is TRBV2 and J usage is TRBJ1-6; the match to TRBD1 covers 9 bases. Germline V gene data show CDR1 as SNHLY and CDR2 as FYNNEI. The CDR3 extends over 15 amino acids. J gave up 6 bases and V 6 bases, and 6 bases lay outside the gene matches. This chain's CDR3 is CASRATGGGNSPLHF. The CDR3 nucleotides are TGTGCCAGCAGAGCGACAGGGGGGGGTAATTCACCCCTCCACTTT.

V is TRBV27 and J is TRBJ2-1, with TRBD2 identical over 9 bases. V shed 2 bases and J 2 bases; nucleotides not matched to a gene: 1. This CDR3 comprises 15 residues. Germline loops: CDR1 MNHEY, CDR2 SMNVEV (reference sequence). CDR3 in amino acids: CASSLGLATYNEQFF. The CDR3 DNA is TGTGCCAGCAGTTTAGGACTAGCGACCTACAATGAGCAGTTCTTC.